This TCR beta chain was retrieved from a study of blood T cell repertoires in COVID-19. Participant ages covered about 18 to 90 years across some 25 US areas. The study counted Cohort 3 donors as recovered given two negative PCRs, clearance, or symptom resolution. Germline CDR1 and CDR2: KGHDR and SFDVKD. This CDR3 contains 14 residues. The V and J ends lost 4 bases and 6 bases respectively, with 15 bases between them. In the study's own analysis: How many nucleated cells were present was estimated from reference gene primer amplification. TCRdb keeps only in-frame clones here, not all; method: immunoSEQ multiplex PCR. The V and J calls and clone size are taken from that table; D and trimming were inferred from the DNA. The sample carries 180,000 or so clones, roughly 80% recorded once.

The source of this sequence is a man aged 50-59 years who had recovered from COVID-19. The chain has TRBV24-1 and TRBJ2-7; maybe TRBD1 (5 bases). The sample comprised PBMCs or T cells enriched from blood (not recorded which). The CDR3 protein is CATSDPRVSGEQYF. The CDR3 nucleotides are TGTGCCACCAGTGACCCCAGGGTTTCCGGCGAGCAGTACTTC.